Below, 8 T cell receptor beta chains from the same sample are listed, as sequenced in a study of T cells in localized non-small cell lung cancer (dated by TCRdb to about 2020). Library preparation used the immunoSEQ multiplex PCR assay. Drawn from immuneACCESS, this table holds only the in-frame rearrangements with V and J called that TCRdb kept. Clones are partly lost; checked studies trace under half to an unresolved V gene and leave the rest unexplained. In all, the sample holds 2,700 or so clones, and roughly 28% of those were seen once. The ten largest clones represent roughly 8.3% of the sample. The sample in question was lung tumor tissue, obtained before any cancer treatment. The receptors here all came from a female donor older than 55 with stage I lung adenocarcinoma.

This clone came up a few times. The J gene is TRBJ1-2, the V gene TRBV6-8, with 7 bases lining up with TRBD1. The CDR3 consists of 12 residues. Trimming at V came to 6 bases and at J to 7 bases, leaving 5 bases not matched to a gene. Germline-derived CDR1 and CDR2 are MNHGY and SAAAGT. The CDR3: CASSGRGSGYTF. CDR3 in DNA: TGTGCCAGCAGCGGCAGGGGGAGTGGCTACACCTTC.

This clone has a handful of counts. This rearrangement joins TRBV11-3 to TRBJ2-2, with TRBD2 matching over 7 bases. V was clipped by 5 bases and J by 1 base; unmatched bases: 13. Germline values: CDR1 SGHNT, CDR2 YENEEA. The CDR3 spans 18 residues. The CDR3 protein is CASSRTRVTGMNTGELFF. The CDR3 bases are TGTGCCAGCAGCAGGACTAGGGTAACGGGGATGAACACCGGGGAGCTGTTTTTT.

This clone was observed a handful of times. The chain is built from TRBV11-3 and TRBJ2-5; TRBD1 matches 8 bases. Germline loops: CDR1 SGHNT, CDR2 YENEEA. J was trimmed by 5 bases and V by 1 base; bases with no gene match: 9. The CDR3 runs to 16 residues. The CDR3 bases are TGTGCCAGCAGCTTAGGTCAGGGGGCGAGAGGGGAGACCCAGTACTTC. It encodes CASSLGQGARGETQYF. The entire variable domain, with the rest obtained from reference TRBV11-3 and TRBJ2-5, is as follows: EAGVVQSPRYKIIEKKQPVAFWCNPISGHNTLYWYLQNLGQGPELLIRYENEEAVDDSQLPKDRFSAERLKGVDSTLKIQPAELGDSAVYLCASSLGQGARGETQYFGPGTRLLVL.

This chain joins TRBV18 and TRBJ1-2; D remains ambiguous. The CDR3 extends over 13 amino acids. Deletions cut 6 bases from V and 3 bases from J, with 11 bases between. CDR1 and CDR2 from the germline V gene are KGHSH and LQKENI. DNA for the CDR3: TGTGCCAGCTCGTCGGACCGGGACTATGGCTACACCTTC. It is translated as CASSSDRDYGYTF.

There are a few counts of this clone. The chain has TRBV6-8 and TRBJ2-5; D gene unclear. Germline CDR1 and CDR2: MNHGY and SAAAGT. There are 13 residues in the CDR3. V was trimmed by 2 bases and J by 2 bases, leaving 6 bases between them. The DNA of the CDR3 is TGTGCCAGCAGTTACAACGGGCAAGAGACCCAGTACTTC. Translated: CASSYNGQETQYF.

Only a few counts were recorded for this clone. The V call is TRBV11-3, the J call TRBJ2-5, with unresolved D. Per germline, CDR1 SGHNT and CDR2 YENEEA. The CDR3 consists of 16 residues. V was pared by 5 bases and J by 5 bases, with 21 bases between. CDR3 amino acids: CASSLYGLLGLETQYF. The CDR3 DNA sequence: TGTGCCAGCAGCCTCTACGGGTTGTTGGGGTTGGAGACCCAGTACTTC.

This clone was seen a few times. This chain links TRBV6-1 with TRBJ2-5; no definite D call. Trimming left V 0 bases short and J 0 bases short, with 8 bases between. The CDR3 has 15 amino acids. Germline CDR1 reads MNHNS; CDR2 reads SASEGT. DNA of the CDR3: TGTGCCAGCAGTGAAGCCCACGCGTACCAAGAGACCCAGTACTTC. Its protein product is CASSEAHAYQETQYF.

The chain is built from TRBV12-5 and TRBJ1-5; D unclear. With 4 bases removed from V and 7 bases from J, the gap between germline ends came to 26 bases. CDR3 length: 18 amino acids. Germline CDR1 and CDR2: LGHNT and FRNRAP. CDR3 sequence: CASGSSSDGSLVRQPQHF. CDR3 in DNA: TGTGCTAGTGGTTCGTCCTCCGACGGGAGCTTAGTACGACAGCCCCAGCATTTT.